One sample yielded the 27 T cell receptor beta chains listed below, sequenced in a study of T cell changes during pregnancy in multiple sclerosis. Here immunoSEQ multiplex PCR was the method, and the copy in TCRdb shows in-frame clones only, minus some. Of under 45,000 clones listed, nearly 95% are singletons. The input for sequencing was CD4+ T cells from peripheral blood mononuclear cells, taken in the third trimester of pregnancy. Receptors originate from a female donor in good health, enrolled as a control in a pregnancy study.

The V gene is TRBV14, the J gene TRBJ2-1; 9 nucleotides agree with TRBD2. After removal of 3 bases from V and 4 bases from J, the junction contained 7 bases not matched to a gene. Germline V gene lookup returns CDR1 SGHDN and CDR2 FVKESK. CDR3 length: 16 amino acids. CDR3 sequence (DNA): TGTGCCAGCAGCCACCTCCAGCGGGGGGCTTACAATGAGCAGTTCTTC. Translation gives CASSHLQRGAYNEQFF.

CDR3 DNA sequence: TGTGCCAGCTCACCTGAGGGCAGACCGTATGGCTACACCTTC. Translation: CASSPEGRPYGYTF. This sequence joins TRBV18 and TRBJ1-2; D unclear. Per germline, CDR1 KGHSH and CDR2 LQKENI. Trimming removed 3 bases at V and 5 bases at J, with 13 bases between. This CDR3 contains 14 residues.

The gene calls are TRBV7-2 and TRBJ1-5; D gene unclear. The CDR3 contains 13 residues. CDR1 is SGHTA and CDR2 is FQGNSA in the germline V gene. V gave up 1 base and J gave up 7 bases, with 8 bases separating them. CDR3 bases: TGTGCCAGCAGCTTAGATTCGGGGCAGCCCCAGCATTTT. Amino acid sequence: CASSLDSGQPQHF.

The chain carries TRBV7-2 and TRBJ1-6; D is unresolved. The germline CDR1 and CDR2 sequences are SGHTA and FQGNSA. CDR3 length equals 12 residues. The ends were cut back, 2 bases at V and 14 bases at J, with 10 bases in the middle. The CDR3 here is CASSLSSLTLHF. The CDR3 region has the DNA TGTGCCAGCAGCTTAAGCTCTCTGACCCTCCACTTT.

This rearrangement joins TRBV7-3 to TRBJ2-3; 10 positions agree with TRBD2. The germline gives CDR1 SGHTA, CDR2 FQGTGA. This CDR3 is built from 14 residues. Trimming removed 5 bases from V and 5 bases from J; junction bases left unmatched: 4. CDR3: CASSPSGGGDTQYF. CDR3 bases: TGTGCCAGCAGCCCGAGCGGGGGGGGAGATACGCAGTATTTT.

The CDR3, as DNA: TGTGCCAGCAGCTCCACCGCCCCCGGCGAGCAGTACTTC. This encodes CASSSTAPGEQYF. This chain connects TRBV7-2 to TRBJ2-7; D is undetermined. CDR3 size: 13 residues. Looked up from germline, CDR1 is SGHTA and CDR2 is FQGNSA. V was clipped by 4 bases and J by 6 bases, with 13 bases between them.

In this sample, this clone turned up a few times. V and J are TRBV7-2 and TRBJ1-1; 7 bases align to TRBD1. The CDR3 runs to 13 residues. Germline trimming cut 10 bases from V and 1 base from J; bases unmatched to any gene: 6. The germline V gene has CDR1 SGHTA and CDR2 FQGNSA. The CDR3 reads CATLGQWNTEAFF. The CDR3 DNA follows: TGTGCCACCCTGGGACAGTGGAACACTGAAGCTTTCTTT. Together with reference TRBV7-2 and TRBJ1-1, the CDR3 gives the full variable domain: GAGVSQSPSNKVTEKGKDVELRCDPISGHTALYWYRQSLGQGLEFLIYFQGNSAPDKSGLPSDRFSAERTGGSVSTLTIQRTQQEDSAVYLCATLGQWNTEAFFGQGTRLTVV.

The CDR3 bases are TGCAGCGTTGAAGATCGGGGACAGAGGATGGGCGCTTTCTTT. Its translation: CSVEDRGQRMGAFF. The chain joins TRBV29-1 to TRBJ1-1; 7 bases match TRBD1. The CDR3 runs to 14 residues. The ends lost 0 bases at V and 11 bases at J; junction bases unmatched: 12. The V gene's germline CDR1 is SQVTM and CDR2 ANQGSEA.

Here the CDR3 reads CASSTGQGANSPLHF. CDR3 DNA sequence: TGCGCCAGCAGCACGGGACAGGGGGCAAATTCACCCCTCCACTTT. V usage is TRBV5-1 and J usage is TRBJ1-6; TRBD1 matches at 12 bases. The CDR3 is 15 residues long. Germline lookup yields CDR1 SGHRS and CDR2 YFSETQ. Losses at the gene ends were 4 bases for V and 7 bases for J; bases not matched to a gene: 3.

This clone was counted once. V is TRBV7-9 and J is TRBJ1-4; TRBD1 matches 10 bases. The germline V gene encodes CDR1 SEHNR and CDR2 FQNEAQ (reference sequence). Germline trimming cut 5 bases from V and 8 bases from J; bases unmatched to any gene: 11. The CDR3 covers 16 residues. The CDR3 DNA reads as TGTGCCAGCAGCGGTGGGACCGGACAGGGGGGGGAAAAACTGTTTTTT. Protein sequence: CASSGGTGQGGEKLFF.

This chain links TRBV7-9 with TRBJ1-1; maybe TRBD1 (6 bases). Trimming removed 4 bases at V and 1 base at J, with 10 bases between. Germline assignment: CDR1 SEHNR and CDR2 FQNEAQ (reference sequence). This CDR3 comprises 14 residues. CDR3 protein: CASSSQTGNTEAFF. CDR3 nucleotide sequence: TGTGCCAGCAGCTCACAGACAGGGAACACTGAAGCTTTCTTT.

The J gene is TRBJ2-6, the V gene TRBV11-2, with D unresolved. The V gene lost 3 bases and the J gene lost 1 base, with 4 bases spanning the gap. The CDR3 length is 14 residues. The germline gives CDR1 SGHAT, CDR2 FQNNGV. The CDR3 is CASSFQSGANVLTF. CDR3 nucleotide sequence: TGTGCCAGCAGCTTCCAGTCTGGGGCCAACGTCCTGACTTTC. The full variable domain, with the rest looked up from reference TRBV11-2 and TRBJ2-6, is EAGVAQSPRYKIIEKRQSVAFWCNPISGHATLYWYQQILGQGPKLLIQFQNNGVVDDSQLPKDRFSAERLKGVDSTLKIQPAKLEDSAVYLCASSFQSGANVLTFGAGSRLTVL.

This clone showed up just once. The J gene is TRBJ2-2, the V gene TRBV5-5; D call uncertain. CDR1 and CDR2 from the germline V gene are SGHKS and YYEKEE (reference sequence). CDR3 length: 16 residues. The V and J ends lost 1 base and 0 bases respectively, with 10 bases between them. The CDR3 region has the DNA TGTGCCAGCAGCTTGATGGTGGCAACGAACACCGGGGAGCTGTTTTTT. Protein: CASSLMVATNTGELFF.

This chain links TRBV2 with TRBJ2-1; no definite D call. Deletions cut 0 bases from V and 6 bases from J, with 12 bases between. CDR1 is SNHLY, CDR2 FYNNEI, per germline. This CDR3 comprises 15 residues. The CDR3 DNA follows: TGTGCCAGCAGTGAAGCTAGCTTCGCCCGCAATGAGCAGTTCTTC. Translated, it gives CASSEASFARNEQFF.

This chain joins TRBV18 and TRBJ2-7; D is possibly TRBD2 (7 bases). Trimming stripped 2 bases from V and 2 bases from J, with 13 bases between. The germline CDR1 and CDR2 sequences are KGHSH and LQKENI. This CDR3 has 15 amino acids. For the CDR3, the DNA is TGTGCCAGCTCACCAACGATAGGGGGGGCCTACGAGCAGTACTTC. Translated: CASSPTIGGAYEQYF.

The rearrangement joins TRBV10-1 to TRBJ1-1; weak D call: TRBD1 (6 bases). The CDR3 length is 17 residues. Germline CDR1 and CDR2: WNHNN and SYGVQD (reference sequence). Trimming removed 2 bases at V and 0 bases at J, with 16 bases between. CDR3 nucleotides: TGCGCCAGCAGTGAGGCCAAGGGGGTCCCTATGAACACTGAAGCTTTCTTT. Its translation is CASSEAKGVPMNTEAFF.

V and J are TRBV5-1 and TRBJ1-2, with unresolved D. The CDR3 runs 14 residues. Germline V gene sequence: CDR1 SGHRS, CDR2 YFSETQ. Trimming took off 6 bases at V and 1 base at J, with 13 bases between the two ends. Written as DNA, the CDR3 is TGCGCCAGCAAGAGGCCAGAAGTTAACTATGGCTACACCTTC. Amino acids: CASKRPEVNYGYTF.

The chain links TRBV5-1 to TRBJ1-2; 9 positions agree with TRBD1. CDR1 is SGHRS and CDR2 is YFSETQ in the germline V gene. V lost 4 bases to trimming and J lost 5 bases; unmatched junction nucleotides: 9. The CDR3 has 15 residues. The CDR3 region has the DNA TGCGCCAGCAGCGGGACGGGACAGGGCCGTTATGGCTACACCTTC. Its translation: CASSGTGQGRYGYTF.

The chain joins TRBV7-3 to TRBJ1-2; D remains ambiguous. CDR1 and CDR2 (germline): SGHTA, FQGTGA. The V gene lost 2 bases and the J gene lost 6 bases, with 25 bases spanning the gap. The CDR3 runs 18 residues. Here the CDR3 reads CASSLLGGRPEGSDGYTF. Written as DNA, the CDR3 is TGTGCCAGCAGCTTACTTGGTGGCAGGCCCGAAGGATCGGATGGCTACACCTTC.

The chain recombines TRBV2 with TRBJ1-1; 7 bases are shared with TRBD1. CDR3 size: 13 residues. CDR1 and CDR2 from the germline V gene are SNHLY and FYNNEI. J gave up 1 base and V 8 bases, and 4 bases lay outside the gene matches. The chain's CDR3 is CASATGRNTEAFF. CDR3 in DNA: TGTGCCAGCGCGACAGGGAGGAACACTGAAGCTTTCTTT.

V and J are TRBV10-3 and TRBJ1-4, with D possibly TRBD1 on 5 matching bases. The CDR3 length is 14 residues. Germline lookup yields CDR1 ENHRY and CDR2 SYGVKD. V was clipped by 3 bases and J by 8 bases, with 13 bases between them. The CDR3: CAISESGEGEKLFF. Here the CDR3 DNA reads TGTGCCATCAGTGAATCGGGGGAGGGGGAAAAACTGTTTTTT.

The chain couples TRBV4-2 to TRBJ1-5; 10 bases line up with TRBD1. The length of the CDR3 is 16 residues. In germline, CDR1 is LGHNA, CDR2 YNFKEQ. Trimming removed 0 bases from V and 5 bases from J; junction bases left unmatched: 4. CDR3 DNA: TGTGCCAGCAGCCAAGATCCGGGGACAGGGGATCAGCCCCAGCATTTT. It is translated as CASSQDPGTGDQPQHF.

The chain joins TRBV20-1 to TRBJ1-5; D uncertain. The CDR3 sequence is 11 residues long. CDR1 is DFQATT, CDR2 SNEGSKA, per germline (reference sequence). Trimming shortened V by 3 bases and J by 6 bases, and 6 bases separated the two germline ends. The CDR3 here is CSASDSQPQHF. DNA for the CDR3: TGCAGTGCTAGCGACTCTCAGCCCCAGCATTTT.

The chain uses TRBV25-1 and TRBJ1-3; TRBD1 matches at 8 bases. J lost 4 bases, V lost 5 bases, and 4 bases had no gene match. CDR1 and CDR2 from the germline V gene are MGHDK and SYGVNS. The CDR3 sequence is 14 residues long. The CDR3, as DNA: TGTGCCAGCAGTATACGGACAGGGGGAAACACCATATATTTT. Translated, it gives CASSIRTGGNTIYF.

J is TRBJ2-3 and V is TRBV9; 9 positions agree with TRBD2. The junction had 3 bases not matched to a gene; V was cut back by 0 bases and J by 4 bases. Germline CDR1 is SGDLS and CDR2 is YYNGEE. The CDR3 consists of 15 residues. CDR3 region: CASSVGGGDSDTQYF. DNA of the CDR3: TGTGCCAGCAGCGTAGGCGGGGGGGACTCAGATACGCAGTATTTT. The full variable domain, completed using reference TRBV9 and TRBJ2-3, is DSGVTQTPKHLITATGQRVTLRCSPRSGDLSVYWYQQSLDQGLQFLIQYYNGEERAKGNILERFSAQQFPDLHSELNLSSLELGDSALYFCASSVGGGDSDTQYFGPGTRLTVL.

The J gene is TRBJ2-7, the V gene TRBV29-1; 7 bases agree with TRBD2. V lost 6 bases, J lost 5 bases, and 10 bases stayed unmatched. This CDR3 has 13 amino acids. The germline CDR1 and CDR2 sequences are SQVTM and ANQGSEA. This CDR3 is CSVGRGTTDEQYF. The CDR3 bases are TGCAGCGTCGGGAGAGGGACTACGGACGAGCAGTACTTC.

This chain connects TRBV7-9 to TRBJ1-4; TRBD1 agrees at 10 bases. CDR1 is SEHNR, CDR2 FQNEAQ, per germline (reference sequence). This CDR3 comprises 16 residues. Germline trimming cut 2 bases from V and 7 bases from J; bases unmatched to any gene: 7. The CDR3 sequence: CASSLMPGQGTEKLFF. The CDR3 DNA reads TGTGCCAGCAGCTTAATGCCGGGACAGGGGACTGAAAAACTGTTTTTT.